This entry lists 18 T cell receptor beta chains sequenced from one sample in a study of breast tumors, draining lymph nodes, adjacent tissues. A single record per CDR3 protein comes from TCRdb applying MiXCR to the multiplex PCR reads. Among 45,000 to 60,000 distinct CDR3 sequences, about 23% were seen once, and the ten largest hold 8%. The sequenced sample consisted of breast tumor tissue. The receptors here all came from a female donor with breast cancer. Some clones in this sample may be carry-over from other donors' samples.

V gene TRBV9 combines with J gene TRBJ2-7; 8 bases agree with TRBD2. CDR3 size: 14 residues. Unmatched junction bases numbered 7, after V lost 2 bases and J lost 6 bases. Germline V CDR1 and CDR2: SGDLS, YYNGEE. CDR3 amino acids: CASSVTLTSAEQYF. CDR3 bases: TGTGCCAGCAGCGTCACCTTGACTAGCGCCGAGCAGTACTTC.

This clonotype was detected many times. This chain connects TRBV7-9 to TRBJ1-4; D gene ambiguous. The V and J ends lost 2 bases and 8 bases respectively, with 9 bases between them. Germline CDR1 reads SEHNR; CDR2 reads FQNEAQ (reference sequence). The CDR3 covers 13 residues. The DNA of the CDR3 is TGTGCCAGCAGCTTATTCACGGAGGAAAAACTGTTTTTT. It codes for CASSLFTEEKLFF.

This clonotype has at least ten counts. The chain carries TRBV11-2 and TRBJ2-3; 9 bases agree with TRBD2. CDR1 is SGHAT and CDR2 is FQNNGV in the germline V gene. The CDR3 is 16 residues long. Germline trimming cut 5 bases from V and 3 bases from J; bases unmatched to any gene: 9. The CDR3 spells CASSIRLAGVTDTQYF. In DNA form, the CDR3 reads TGTGCCAGCAGCATACGGTTAGCGGGGGTAACAGATACGCAGTATTTT.

In its sample, this clonotype was seen a few times. The chain recombines TRBV19 with TRBJ2-5; D tentatively reads TRBD1 or TRBD2 (5 bases each). CDR1 and CDR2 (germline): LNHDA, SQIVND (reference sequence). V lost 4 bases, J lost 2 bases, and 8 bases lay in between. This CDR3 is built from 13 residues. The DNA of the CDR3 is TGTGCCAGTAGTACCGGGGCTCAAGAGACCCAGTACTTC. It yields the protein CASSTGAQETQYF.

The chain recombines TRBV12-3 or TRBV12-4 with TRBJ2-3; the D gene is possibly TRBD2 (6 bases). V was pared by 8 bases and J by 0 bases, with 15 bases between. This CDR3 spans 15 amino acids. The CDR3 nucleotides are TGTGCCAGCGGTGATCCGGGACTCAGCACAGATACGCAGTATTTT. This encodes CASGDPGLSTDTQYF.

This clonotype was seen ten or more times. The rearrangement links TRBV6-1 to TRBJ1-4; D is perhaps TRBD1 (6 bases). Germline CDR1 is MNHNS and CDR2 is SASEGT. The CDR3 runs to 16 residues. V was trimmed by 5 bases and J by 8 bases, leaving 21 bases between them. The CDR3 DNA sequence: TGTGCCAGCAGTCTTTCCTCGGGACACCCTACCGAAAAACTGTTTTTT. This translates into CASSLSSGHPTEKLFF.

This clonotype was counted many times. The CDR3 region has the DNA TGTGCCAGCAGTGAAGTCTTTCTGGTGCGGCATGAAAAACTGTTTTTT. Its protein product is CASSEVFLVRHEKLFF. The chain uses TRBV2 and TRBJ1-4; no definite D call. The CDR3 is 16 amino acids. V shed 1 base and J shed 6 bases, with 15 bases lying between them. Germline V CDR1 and CDR2: SNHLY, FYNNEI.

This clonotype was detected once. The genes are TRBV2 and TRBJ1-3, with 7 bases lining up with TRBD1. The CDR3 runs to 15 residues. V was pared by 6 bases and J by 2 bases, with 7 bases of the junction left unmatched. Germline V gives CDR1 SNHLY, CDR2 FYNNEI. The CDR3 coding sequence is TGTGCCAGCAGCACCCAGACAGGGCCTGGAAACACCATATATTTT. Protein: CASSTQTGPGNTIYF.

At least ten counts were recorded for this clonotype. The chain recombines TRBV7-6 with TRBJ1-2; 8 bases map to TRBD1. The CDR3 extends over 15 amino acids. In germline, CDR1 is SGHVS, CDR2 FNYEAQ. The V segment lost 4 bases and the J segment 8 bases; nucleotides outside the gene matches: 12. Written as DNA, the CDR3 is TGTGCCAGCAGCTCGCAAGCCCAGGGGGCTGGCGGCTACACCTTC. Its protein product is CASSSQAQGAGGYTF.

This clonotype has only a few counts. This may be a read error, as it is one base from a much larger clone. The gene calls are TRBV4-1 and TRBJ1-5, with D maybe TRBD1 (6 bases). Between the trimmed V and J ends, which lost 1 base and 5 bases, there was a span of 12 bases. Germline V gene sequence: CDR1 MGHRA, CDR2 YSYEKL. The CDR3 spans 15 residues. The CDR3 region is CASSQAPDSDQPQHF. In DNA, the CDR3 is TGCGCCAGCAGCCAAGCCCCGGACAGTGATCAGCCCCAGCATTTT.

This clonotype showed up many times. The chain recombines TRBV2 with TRBJ1-2; 9 nucleotides agree with TRBD1. V lost 5 bases to trimming and J lost 2 bases; unmatched junction nucleotides: 3. CDR3 length: 14 residues. CDR1 SNHLY and CDR2 FYNNEI come from the germline V gene. CDR3 sequence (DNA): TGTGCCAGCAGTCGGGACAGGGACAACTATGGCTACACCTTC. Its protein is CASSRDRDNYGYTF.

This clonotype was counted ten times or more. The CDR3 here is CSAQQGRGPLHF. CDR3 bases: TGCAGTGCGCAGCAGGGAAGGGGACCCCTCCACTTT. The rearrangement joins TRBV20-1 to TRBJ1-6; the D gene is possibly TRBD1 (5 bases). CDR3 length: 12 amino acids. V gave up 6 bases and J gave up 12 bases, with 15 bases separating them. Germline lookup yields CDR1 DFQATT and CDR2 SNEGSKA (reference sequence).

This clonotype was detected only once. The V call is TRBV24-1, the J call TRBJ1-5; D ambiguous. Trimming cost V 3 bases and J 5 bases, with 10 bases left between them. The germline gives CDR1 KGHDR, CDR2 SFDVKD. The CDR3 runs to 14 residues. CDR3: CATSDNLGYQPQHF. DNA of the CDR3: TGTGCCACCAGTGATAATCTGGGTTATCAGCCCCAGCATTTT.

The table lists this clonotype with many counts. This chain connects TRBV7-9 to TRBJ2-7; 9 bases match TRBD1. There are 15 residues in the CDR3. Germline loops: CDR1 SEHNR, CDR2 FQNEAQ (reference sequence). J lost 5 bases, V lost 8 bases, and 13 bases had no gene match. The CDR3 reads CASEATGTGSDEQYF. CDR3 nucleotides: TGTGCCAGCGAGGCTACCGGGACAGGGTCGGACGAGCAGTACTTC.

This rearrangement joins TRBV12-3 or TRBV12-4 to TRBJ2-2; D might be TRBD2 (7 bases). This CDR3 has 16 residues. V gave up 6 bases and J gave up 4 bases, with 18 bases separating them. CDR3 region: CASRIGGGAGTGELFF. DNA for the CDR3: TGTGCCAGCAGAATAGGCGGGGGCGCAGGCACCGGGGAGCTGTTTTTT.

The table lists this clonotype with many counts. The chain links TRBV19 to TRBJ1-2; no clear D gene. This CDR3 is built from 12 residues. Trimming took 7 bases from V and 6 from J, leaving 12 bases between them. Germline assignment: CDR1 LNHDA and CDR2 SQIVND (reference sequence). The CDR3 DNA follows: TGTGCCAGTACCAATATCGCCCATGGCTACACCTTC. The encoded protein is CASTNIAHGYTF.

In its sample, this clonotype was seen many times. This chain joins TRBV12-3 or TRBV12-4 and TRBJ2-7; maybe TRBD2 (6 bases). V was shortened by 3 bases and J by 6 bases, with 12 bases between the two germline ends. CDR3 length: 13 amino acids. The CDR3 is CASSFRERLEQYF. Written as DNA, the CDR3 is TGTGCCAGCAGTTTCCGGGAGCGGCTCGAGCAGTACTTC.

This sequence joins TRBV15 and TRBJ2-5, with 10 bases identical to TRBD1. This CDR3 contains 16 residues. V dropped 5 bases and J dropped 4; count of bases not matched to a gene: 10. Germline assignment: CDR1 LNHNV and CDR2 YYDKDF (reference sequence). In DNA, the CDR3 is TGTGCCACCAGCGGGGGACAGGGGATAAGGGGAGAGACCCAGTACTTC. As protein: CATSGGQGIRGETQYF.